Listed here are 15 T cell receptor beta chains from one sample, sequenced in a study of Graves' ophthalmopathy and Graves' hyperthyroidism. The sequenced template was RNA, covering the TCR beta CDR3 region. In the first round, RT-PCR was carried out with HTBI primers, and a multiplex PCR formed the second round. From the multiplex PCR reads, TCRdb called clonotypes with MiXCR, one entry per CDR3 protein. The sample contains a few hundred thousand distinct CDR3 sequences, around 21% of which appear only once. Source material: peripheral blood. These receptors were obtained from a woman aged 18-29 years with stable Graves' hyperthyroidism.

The chain employs TRBV12-3 or TRBV12-4 and TRBJ1-2; D is ambiguous. There are 13 residues in the CDR3. The V end was cut by 10 bases, the J end by 4 bases, with 16 bases between. CDR3 residues: CATQDGPSYGYTF. The CDR3 DNA sequence: TGTGCCACCCAGGACGGGCCCTCCTATGGCTACACCTTC.

This clonotype was seen repeatedly, ten times or more. This chain uses TRBV6-1 with TRBJ1-2; D is possibly TRBD1 (5 bases). There are 14 residues in the CDR3. CDR1 and CDR2 (germline): MNHNS, SASEGT. Trimming left V 6 bases short and J 2 bases short, with 13 bases between. CDR3 bases: TGTGCCAGCAGCCGCCCGGGACCGAACTATGGCTACACCTTC. Its translation is CASSRPGPNYGYTF.

Many counts were recorded for this clonotype. The gene calls are TRBV28 and TRBJ1-6; D unresolved. Looked up from germline, CDR1 is MDHEN and CDR2 is SYDVKM. The V end was cut by 3 bases, the J end by 4 bases, with 4 bases between. The CDR3 runs to 13 residues. The CDR3 coding sequence is TGTGCCAGCAGTTTCCCGTATAATTCACCCCTCCACTTT. Amino acids: CASSFPYNSPLHF.

The chain uses TRBV6-2 or TRBV6-3 and TRBJ2-3; 8 nucleotides agree with TRBD2. The V segment lost 2 bases and the J segment 3 bases; nucleotides outside the gene matches: 10. The germline V gene has CDR1 MNHEY and CDR2 SVGEGT. There are 17 residues in the CDR3. DNA of the CDR3: TGTGCCAGCAGTTACCCCTCCAGCGGGAGCGTTACAGATACGCAGTATTTT. The encoded protein is CASSYPSSGSVTDTQYF.

This clonotype has ten or more counts. The DNA for the CDR3 is TGTGCCAGCAGTAAGGTTGAGACCCAGTACTTC. Amino acid sequence: CASSKVETQYF. The V gene is TRBV2, the J gene TRBJ2-5; D gene unclear. Trimming left V 5 bases short and J 5 bases short, with 6 bases between. This CDR3 comprises 11 residues. The germline V gene has CDR1 SNHLY and CDR2 FYNNEI.

This clonotype was detected ten times or more. The rearrangement links TRBV5-1 to TRBJ2-7, with TRBD1 matching over 8 bases. The CDR3 loop spans 17 amino acids. V was pared by 4 bases and J by 0 bases, with 12 bases of the junction left unmatched. Germline V gives CDR1 SGHRS, CDR2 YFSETQ. This CDR3 reads CASSTGTGLLSSYEQYF. The CDR3 nucleotides read TGCGCCAGCAGCACCGGGACAGGCCTCCTTAGCTCCTACGAGCAGTACTTC.

This clonotype was found a few times. DNA for the CDR3: TGTGCCAGCTTTAATGACGGGACAGGTGGGCTTCAGCCCCAGCATTTT. Amino acids: CASFNDGTGGLQPQHF. The chain has TRBV19 and TRBJ1-5; 8 bases align to TRBD1. The V gene's germline CDR1 is LNHDA and CDR2 SQIVND (reference sequence). The CDR3 loop spans 16 amino acids. The trim removed 9 bases at V and 6 bases at J, leaving 16 bases unmatched.

This clonotype was recorded a few times. The chain has TRBV12-5 and TRBJ1-2; D not certain. The CDR3 spans 13 residues. Trimming shortened V by 4 bases and J by 6 bases, and 12 bases separated the two germline ends. Looked up from germline, CDR1 is LGHNT and CDR2 is FRNRAP. The CDR3: CASGSSSRDGYTF. In DNA, the CDR3 is TGTGCTAGTGGTTCTTCGTCAAGGGATGGCTACACCTTC.

This clonotype was detected ten times or more. V usage is TRBV20-1 and J usage is TRBJ2-5; 8 bases match TRBD1. The CDR3 contains 16 residues. Per germline, CDR1 DFQATT and CDR2 SNEGSKA (reference sequence). The V and J ends lost 3 bases and 7 bases, in that order; junction bases with no gene match: 16. This chain's CDR3 is CSARGQRTGTRGTQYF. CDR3 DNA: TGCAGTGCTAGGGGCCAAAGGACAGGGACAAGAGGGACCCAGTACTTC.

This clonotype has a count of ten or more. J is TRBJ2-7 and V is TRBV19; D remains unclear. Per the germline V gene, CDR1 is LNHDA and CDR2 is SQIVND (reference sequence). The ends were cut back, 4 bases at V and 1 base at J, with 8 bases in the middle. The CDR3 consists of 13 residues. CDR3 nucleotides: TGTGCCAGTAGTAGCTCAGCTTCCTACGAGCAGTACTTC. As protein: CASSSSASYEQYF.

This clonotype was seen at least ten times. V gene TRBV6-2 or TRBV6-3 combines with J gene TRBJ2-7; TRBD1 is a possible D gene (6 bases). CDR3 size: 11 residues. V shed 9 bases and J shed 3 bases, with 9 bases lying between them. The germline CDR1 and CDR2 sequences are MNHEY and SVGEGT. As DNA, the CDR3 is TGTGCCAGTAGGACAGACTACGAGCAGTACTTC. It yields the protein CASRTDYEQYF.

This clonotype was recorded many times. The chain uses TRBV15 and TRBJ2-7; 8 nucleotides align to TRBD2. Germline CDR1 LNHNV, CDR2 YYDKDF (reference sequence). There are 16 residues in the CDR3. V dropped 3 bases and J dropped 0; count of bases not matched to a gene: 7. The CDR3: CATSSLVGTSSYEQYF. The CDR3 DNA reads TGTGCCACCAGCAGCTTAGTAGGGACTAGCTCCTACGAGCAGTACTTC.

Ten or more counts support this clonotype. The chain recombines TRBV7-3 with TRBJ2-7; D is tentatively TRBD1 or TRBD2 (5 bases each). V lost 5 bases, J lost 5 bases, and 19 bases lay in between. Germline V lookup: CDR1 SGHTA, CDR2 FQGTGA. The CDR3 runs 15 residues. The CDR3 sequence is CASSLGDRIIDEQYF. Written as DNA, the CDR3 is TGTGCCAGCAGCCTGGGGGACCGGATTATCGACGAGCAGTACTTC.

The table lists this clonotype with many counts. This chain connects TRBV7-9 to TRBJ1-6; 11 bases match TRBD1. CDR1 SEHNR and CDR2 FQNEAQ come from the germline V gene (reference sequence). The ends lost 2 bases at V and 4 bases at J; junction bases unmatched: 16. The CDR3 length is 21 residues. CDR3 protein: CASSLWRARDRGVWYNSPLHF. CDR3 DNA sequence: TGTGCCAGCAGCTTATGGAGAGCCCGGGACAGGGGGGTCTGGTATAATTCACCCCTCCACTTT.

This clonotype was observed at least ten times. J is TRBJ2-2 and V is TRBV19, with 9 bases lining up with TRBD2. The trim removed 9 bases at V and 5 bases at J, leaving 7 bases unmatched. Germline assignment: CDR1 LNHDA and CDR2 SQIVND (reference sequence). The CDR3 loop spans 14 amino acids. DNA of the CDR3: TGTGCCAGCGCCGGACTAGCGCAAACCGGGGAGCTGTTTTTT. It translates to CASAGLAQTGELFF.